This entry lists 29 T cell receptor beta chains sequenced from one sample in a study of graft-versus-host responses after intestinal transplantation. For these TCRs, the target antigens are not known. The repertoire was sequenced with immunoSEQ multiplex PCR; TCRdb's copy has only in-frame clones and lacks some. The data hold tens of thousands of clones, with around 80% observed a single time. This sample comprised unstimulated CD4+ T cells sorted from spleen or lymph node cells, obtained before intestinal transplant. The receptors shown here come from a human donor who received an intestinal transplant.

This chain uses TRBV6-1 with TRBJ2-7; TRBD1 matches 11 bases. This CDR3 has 14 residues. V shed 5 bases, J shed 4 bases, and the junction held 4 bases outside the gene matches. Germline V gene data show CDR1 as MNHNS and CDR2 as SASEGT. The CDR3 nucleotides read TGTGCCAGCAGTCAATGGGACAGGGGGTACGAGCAGTACTTC. Residues: CASSQWDRGYEQYF.

This clone was observed once. The J gene is TRBJ2-2, the V gene TRBV2, with D tentatively TRBD1 (5 bases). With 3 bases removed from V and 13 bases from J, the gap between germline ends came to 15 bases. From germline, CDR1 is SNHLY and CDR2 FYNNEI. The CDR3 sequence is 13 residues long. The CDR3 DNA follows: TGTGCCAGCAGTGAGAGACAGCAGGGTTGGCTGTTTTTT. It specifies CASSERQQGWLFF. The full variable domain, in which reference TRBV2 and TRBJ2-2 provide the parts outside the CDR3, is EPEVTQTPSHQVTQMGQEVILRCVPISNHLYFYWYRQILGQKVEFLVSFYNNEISEKSEIFDDQFSVERPDGSNFTLKIRSTKLEDSAMYFCASSERQQGWLFFGEGSRLTVL.

The rearrangement joins TRBV6-8 to TRBJ1-2; 9 nucleotides agree with TRBD1. The V gene's germline CDR1 is MNHGY and CDR2 SAAAGT. Trimming removed 2 bases from V and 3 bases from J; junction bases left unmatched: 7. This CDR3 spans 16 amino acids. CDR3 residues: CASSYRTTGGDYGYTF. CDR3 nucleotide sequence: TGTGCCAGCAGTTACCGAACTACAGGGGGCGACTATGGCTACACCTTC.

The chain uses TRBV19 and TRBJ2-5; D is perhaps TRBD2 (5 bases). Germline loops: CDR1 LNHDA, CDR2 SQIVND (reference sequence). The CDR3 covers 16 residues. V was cut by 0 bases and J by 7 bases, with 18 bases left in between. The DNA for the CDR3 is TGTGCCAGTAGTATAGATCTAGGCGGGCTCGGCGGGACCCAGTACTTC. Translation: CASSIDLGGLGGTQYF.

The V gene is TRBV9, the J gene TRBJ2-5; D is unclear. The closer fit of TRBJ2-7 to the DNA end suggests the J call may be wrong. The germline gives CDR1 SGDLS, CDR2 YYNGEE. This CDR3 contains 13 residues. CDR3 loop: CASSRNLVSEQYF. The DNA of the CDR3 is TGTGCCAGCTCGCGGAATTTAGTCTCCGAGCAGTACTTC.

This clone showed up just once. The V gene is TRBV10-2, the J gene TRBJ2-5; 9 bases are shared with TRBD2. This CDR3 spans 16 amino acids. CDR1 is WSHSY, CDR2 SAAADI, per germline. Trimming took 9 bases from V and 4 from J; bases not matched to a gene: 15. This CDR3 reads CASGRAGGRKRETQYF. For the CDR3, the DNA is TGCGCCAGTGGGAGGGCGGGAGGGAGGAAAAGAGAGACCCAGTACTTC.

V is TRBV4-1 and J is TRBJ2-7; 9 bases match TRBD1. V shed 2 bases and J 1 base; nucleotides not matched to a gene: 9. CDR1 MGHRA and CDR2 YSYEKL come from the germline V gene. The CDR3 consists of 17 residues. The CDR3 coding sequence is TGCGCCAGCAGCCAATTAGCCGGGACAGGGCCTTCCTACGAGCAGTACTTC. Translated: CASSQLAGTGPSYEQYF.

The V gene is TRBV5-1, the J gene TRBJ2-1; a possible D gene is TRBD1 (6 bases). CDR3 size: 13 residues. Trimming removed 4 bases at V and 5 bases at J, with 10 bases between. Per the germline V gene, CDR1 is SGHRS and CDR2 is YFSETQ. The CDR3 nucleotides are TGCGCCAGCAGCCCGGACAGCAACAATGAGCAGTTCTTC. It specifies CASSPDSNNEQFF.

The genes are TRBV6-5 and TRBJ1-2; D remains unclear. The CDR3 has 14 amino acids. Germline CDR1 reads MNHEY; CDR2 reads SVGAGI. Trimming shortened V by 0 bases and J by 4 bases, and 9 bases separated the two germline ends. This CDR3 is CASSYSRGSYGYTF. CDR3 DNA: TGTGCCAGCAGTTACTCGCGAGGGAGCTATGGCTACACCTTC.

The gene calls are TRBV2 and TRBJ1-1, with no clear D. The V and J ends lost 3 bases and 1 base respectively, with 6 bases between them. Germline assignment: CDR1 SNHLY and CDR2 FYNNEI. The CDR3 extends over 13 amino acids. For the CDR3, the DNA is TGTGCCAGCAGTGATGGTGCGAACACTGAAGCTTTCTTT. Translated, it gives CASSDGANTEAFF.

The chain carries TRBV19 and TRBJ2-2; 10 nucleotides align to TRBD1. This CDR3 region has 17 residues. V dropped 2 bases and J dropped 6; count of bases not matched to a gene: 9. In germline, CDR1 is LNHDA, CDR2 SQIVND (reference sequence). The DNA of the CDR3 is TGTGCCAGTAGTATACTACCCGGGACAGGGGAGGCCGGGGAGCTGTTTTTT. Encoded protein: CASSILPGTGEAGELFF.

J is TRBJ2-1 and V is TRBV27, with 10 nucleotides matching TRBD2. V lost 2 bases to trimming and J lost 4 bases; unmatched junction nucleotides: 2. Per germline, CDR1 MNHEY and CDR2 SMNVEV (reference sequence). There are 15 residues in the CDR3. The CDR3 DNA is TGTGCCAGCAGTTTACTAGCGGGAGCTTACAATGAGCAGTTCTTC. This gives the protein CASSLLAGAYNEQFF.

With regard to this clone: This CDR3 is also generated by other DNA sequences in the sample. The J gene is TRBJ2-5, the V gene TRBV10-2; 7 positions match TRBD1. J was trimmed by 3 bases and V by 6 bases; bases with no gene match: 10. In germline, CDR1 is WSHSY, CDR2 SAAADI. CDR3 length: 15 residues. CDR3 bases: TGCGCCAGCAGACCCGACAGGGTCAAAGAAGAGACCCAGTACTTC. It codes for CASRPDRVKEETQYF.

This clone is a singleton in its sample. The CDR3 region has the DNA TGTGCCAGCAGCAATTCGGGTGGGGAGACTAGCGGGAGGGAAGCCTACAATGAGCAGTTCTTC. Residues: CASSNSGGETSGREAYNEQFF. The chain carries TRBV21-1 and TRBJ2-1; no DNA check was done on the table's D call, TRBD2. TRBV21-1 is reported as a pseudogene. The CDR3 runs 21 residues.

J is TRBJ2-3 and V is TRBV5-6, with D unclear. The V end lost 1 base, the J end lost 3 bases, and 15 bases lay between the germline ends. Germline CDR1 and CDR2: SGHDT and YYEEEE. This CDR3 has 16 residues. The CDR3 DNA sequence: TGTGCCAGCAGCTTGAACTTCCAGCGTTGGACAGATACGCAGTATTTT. Residues: CASSLNFQRWTDTQYF.

The gene calls are TRBV28 and TRBJ1-4; TRBD1 agrees at 7 bases. J lost 8 bases, V lost 10 bases, and 7 bases had no gene match. Per germline, CDR1 MDHEN and CDR2 SYDVKM. This CDR3 contains 12 residues. CDR3 sequence: CATGGGGEKLFF. In DNA, the CDR3 is TGTGCCACCGGGGGAGGGGGCGAAAAACTGTTTTTT.

The chain uses TRBV5-1 and TRBJ2-7; the D is unclear. The germline V gene has CDR1 SGHRS and CDR2 YFSETQ. The CDR3 covers 18 residues. V was cut by 1 base and J by 2 bases, with 22 bases left in between. CDR3 nucleotide sequence: TGCGCCAGCAGCTTGTCCGTCAGAAGTCAAGTGTTCCCCTACGAGCAGTACTTC. Translation gives CASSLSVRSQVFPYEQYF.

CDR3 in amino acids: CATSRGGRRGYNEQFF. CDR3 sequence (DNA): TGTGCCACCAGCAGAGGTGGAAGGAGGGGCTACAATGAGCAGTTCTTC. The V gene is TRBV15, the J gene TRBJ2-1, with D possibly matching TRBD2 (6 bases). This CDR3 region has 16 residues. V lost 1 base and J 3 bases, leaving 13 bases between the germline ends. Germline CDR1 and CDR2: LNHNV and YYDKDF (reference sequence).

The chain has TRBV14 and TRBJ1-1, with D possibly TRBD1 on 6 matching bases. The CDR3 sequence is 16 residues long. The germline V and J ends were trimmed by 1 base and 6 bases, with 18 bases remaining between them. The germline V gene encodes CDR1 SGHDN and CDR2 FVKESK. The CDR3 DNA reads as TGTGCCAGCAGCCAAGGAGGGGGGACGGATAACGCTGAAGCTTTCTTT. Translating it yields CASSQGGGTDNAEAFF.

The V call is TRBV7-8, the J call TRBJ2-3, with a possible D match to TRBD2 (5 bases). The CDR3 covers 15 residues. V dropped 0 bases and J dropped 1 base, with 8 bases sitting between them. Germline loops: CDR1 SGHVS, CDR2 FQNEAQ. The CDR3 loop is CASSLAGLRTDTQYF. The CDR3 nucleotides read TGTGCCAGCAGCTTAGCAGGACTTCGCACAGATACGCAGTATTTT.

The chain couples TRBV25-1 to TRBJ1-4, with a tentative D call TRBD1 (5 bases). The CDR3 totals 14 residues. Trimming removed 0 bases at V and 8 bases at J, with 10 bases between. Germline assignment: CDR1 MGHDK and CDR2 SYGVNS. Here the CDR3 reads CASSEYRVGEKLFF. CDR3 nucleotides: TGTGCCAGCAGTGAATACAGGGTGGGGGAAAAACTGTTTTTT.

The rearrangement joins TRBV28 to TRBJ2-7; D is unresolved. Germline V gene lookup returns CDR1 MDHEN and CDR2 SYDVKM. This CDR3 region has 12 residues. The V gene lost 5 bases and the J gene lost 0 bases, with 5 bases spanning the gap. CDR3 loop: CASSQLSYEQYF. Here the CDR3 DNA reads TGTGCCAGCAGTCAACTCTCCTACGAGCAGTACTTC.

V and J are TRBV10-3 and TRBJ1-2; D unclear. The CDR3 has 12 amino acids. Trimming pared 3 bases from V and 8 bases from J, leaving 10 bases between. From germline, CDR1 is ENHRY and CDR2 SYGVKD. CDR3 nucleotides: TGTGCCATCAGTGATTACATGTCCGGCTACACCTTC. This translates into CAISDYMSGYTF.

A single count supports this clone. This sequence joins TRBV5-4 and TRBJ1-2; D may be TRBD1 (5 bases). Deletions cut 1 base from V and 2 bases from J, with 9 bases between. Germline V gene data show CDR1 as SGHNT and CDR2 as YYREEE (reference sequence). The CDR3 length is 14 residues. CDR3 sequence (DNA): TGTGCCAGCAGCTTGCGGGGGGTGAACTATGGCTACACCTTC. Its protein product is CASSLRGVNYGYTF. The full variable domain, rest sourced from reference TRBV5-4 and TRBJ1-2, is ETGVTQSPTHLIKTRGQQVTLRCSSQSGHNTVSWYQQALGQGPQFIFQYYREEENGRGNFPPRFSGLQFPNYSSELNVNALELDDSALYLCASSLRGVNYGYTFGSGTRLTVV.

The chain combines TRBV27 with TRBJ2-7; 13 bases align to TRBD2. With V trimmed by 8 bases and J by 5 bases, 6 bases remained unmatched. The CDR3 extends over 14 amino acids. The germline CDR1 and CDR2 sequences are MNHEY and SMNVEV (reference sequence). The CDR3 region is CASGAGLAGDEQYF. CDR3 DNA sequence: TGTGCCAGCGGCGCCGGACTAGCGGGAGACGAGCAGTACTTC.

This clone was counted once. This chain uses TRBV19 with TRBJ2-5, with 8 nucleotides matching TRBD2. CDR3 length: 16 residues. V gave up 0 bases and J gave up 3 bases; unmatched junction bases: 6. Germline CDR1 and CDR2: LNHDA and SQIVND (reference sequence). CDR3 in DNA: TGTGCCAGTAGTATAGATCTAGCGGGCGTGAAAGAGACCCAGTACTTC. Protein sequence: CASSIDLAGVKETQYF.

The chain joins TRBV19 to TRBJ2-3; D gene uncertain. Germline CDR1 LNHDA, CDR2 SQIVND (reference sequence). This CDR3 contains 12 residues. Trimming left V 7 bases short and J 0 bases short, with 5 bases between. CDR3 in amino acids: CASKDSTDTQYF. The DNA for the CDR3 is TGTGCCAGTAAGGACAGCACAGATACGCAGTATTTT.

The J gene is TRBJ1-6, the V gene TRBV6-5; D might be TRBD1 (6 bases). The CDR3 is 14 amino acids. Trimming stripped 2 bases from V and 6 bases from J, with 8 bases between. Looked up from germline, CDR1 is MNHEY and CDR2 is SVGAGI. The CDR3 nucleotides are TGTGCCAGCAGTTACCGGGGGCCTAATTCACCCCTCCACTTT. Translation gives CASSYRGPNSPLHF.

The chain links TRBV6-6 to TRBJ1-1, with D uncertain. This CDR3 is built from 12 residues. V was trimmed by 10 bases and J by 12 bases, leaving 21 bases between them. Germline V gene sequence: CDR1 MNHNY, CDR2 SVGAGI (reference sequence). CDR3 DNA: TGTGCCACCTTAACCGAGACGTACGGATCTTTCTTT. It yields the protein CATLTETYGSFF.